The 24 T cell receptor beta chains below all came from one sample that was sequenced in a study of CD8 T cells in Susac syndrome. It was with random hexamers that 0.5 to 1 ug RNA was reverse transcribed. MiXCR, applied by TCRdb to the immunoSEQ multiplex PCR reads, yields one record per CDR3 protein. This table has approximately 110,000 distinct CDR3 sequences, 85% to 95% appearing once. Sequencing input: CD8+ T cells from PBMCs. The origin of the receptors is a human donor with multiple sclerosis.

V is TRBV12-5 and J is TRBJ2-1; TRBD2 matches at 7 bases. V shed 8 bases and J 14 bases; nucleotides not matched to a gene: 18. Germline V gene data show CDR1 as LGHNT and CDR2 as FRNRAP. The CDR3 extends over 14 amino acids. DNA for the CDR3: TGTGCTAGTACCATCCACCTCGGGCCGGGGGGAAAGTTCTTC. It yields the protein CASTIHLGPGGKFF.

The chain employs TRBV7-3 and TRBJ2-1; a possible D gene is TRBD1 (5 bases). The germline gives CDR1 SGHTA, CDR2 FQGTGA. The CDR3 covers 15 residues. V was clipped by 5 bases and J by 8 bases, with 19 bases between them. The CDR3 bases are TGTGCCAGCAGCCCCCGACAGATACAATTTGATGAGCAGTTCTTC. It yields the protein CASSPRQIQFDEQFF.

This clonotype was counted a single time. The gene calls are TRBV23-1 and TRBJ1-4; D gene unclear. TRBV23-1 is an ORF for which the function is uncertain. The CDR3 consists of 14 residues. The V gene lost 3 bases and the J gene lost 6 bases, with 11 bases spanning the gap. CDR3 nucleotide sequence: TGCGCCAGCAGTCACCCCAGGTCTGATGAAAAACTGTTTTTT. This gives the protein CASSHPRSDEKLFF.

The chain employs TRBV27 and TRBJ1-5, with a weak D call TRBD1 (5 bases). Trimming pared 3 bases from V and 7 bases from J, leaving 13 bases between. Per germline, CDR1 MNHEY and CDR2 SMNVEV (reference sequence). CDR3 size: 14 residues. Here the CDR3 reads CASSLVRGGQPQHF. Written as DNA, the CDR3 is TGTGCCAGCAGTTTGGTAAGGGGAGGCCAGCCCCAGCATTTT.

The rearrangement uses TRBV20-1 and TRBJ1-6, with 9 positions matching TRBD1. The V gene's germline CDR1 is DFQATT and CDR2 SNEGSKA (reference sequence). This CDR3 has 13 amino acids. V lost 3 bases to trimming and J lost 10 bases; unmatched junction nucleotides: 4. The CDR3 DNA sequence: TGCAGTGCTAGGGACAGGGGTCTATCACCCCTCCACTTT. As protein: CSARDRGLSPLHF.

The chain links TRBV12-2 to TRBJ1-1; the tabulated D call, TRBD1, remains unverified against the DNA. TRBV12-2 represents a pseudogene. The CDR3 sequence is 16 residues long. CDR3 nucleotide sequence: TGTGCAAGTCGCTCCCCCCAGTTTATGGGAAACACTGAAGCTTTCTTT. Translated: CASRSPQFMGNTEAFF.

The chain uses TRBV4-1 and TRBJ2-7, with 7 positions matching TRBD1. CDR3 length: 13 residues. The germline CDR1 and CDR2 sequences are MGHRA and YSYEKL. V gave up 4 bases and J gave up 6 bases; unmatched junction bases: 6. Here the CDR3 DNA reads TGCGCCAGCAGCCGATCGGGACAGAGCGAGCAGTACTTC. Amino acids: CASSRSGQSEQYF.

The CDR3 DNA reads TGTGCCAGCAGTTTGGGACAGGGATATGGCTACACCTTC. Its protein product is CASSLGQGYGYTF. J is TRBJ1-2 and V is TRBV28; 9 positions match TRBD1. Losses at the gene ends were 3 bases for V and 5 bases for J; bases not matched to a gene: 1. The length of the CDR3 is 13 residues. In germline, CDR1 is MDHEN, CDR2 SYDVKM.

The chain combines TRBV27 with TRBJ2-7; 11 positions agree with TRBD2. CDR1 and CDR2 from the germline V gene are MNHEY and SMNVEV (reference sequence). The junction had 5 bases not matched to a gene; V was cut back by 7 bases and J by 3 bases. The length of the CDR3 is 14 residues. The CDR3 sequence: CASKMGLADYEQYF. For the CDR3, the DNA is TGTGCCAGCAAAATGGGACTAGCGGACTACGAGCAGTACTTC.

The chain carries TRBV5-1 and TRBJ1-1, with D perhaps TRBD1 (6 bases). The CDR3 is 14 amino acids. V lost 3 bases to trimming and J lost 4 bases, with 13 bases between them. Germline loops: CDR1 SGHRS, CDR2 YFSETQ. CDR3 DNA sequence: TGCGCCAGCAGCTGGACTGGACAGTCCACTGAAGCTTTCTTT. Translated, it gives CASSWTGQSTEAFF. Variable domain in full (rest from reference TRBV5-1 and TRBJ1-1): KAGVTQTPRYLIKTRGQQVTLSCSPISGHRSVSWYQQTPGQGLQFLFEYFSETQRNKGNFPGRFSGRQFSNSRSEMNVSTLELGDSALYLCASSWTGQSTEAFFGQGTRLTVV.

This clonotype was found once. The chain employs TRBV2 and TRBJ1-3; 7 bases match TRBD1. V dropped 8 bases and J dropped 4; count of bases not matched to a gene: 14. Per germline, CDR1 SNHLY and CDR2 FYNNEI. The CDR3 contains 16 residues. The CDR3: CASSTSGTEPGNTIYF. For the CDR3, the DNA is TGTGCCAGCTCAACGTCCGGGACAGAACCCGGAAACACCATATATTTT.

The chain couples TRBV2 to TRBJ2-2, with D possibly TRBD2 on 5 matching bases. CDR1 SNHLY and CDR2 FYNNEI come from the germline V gene. Trimming removed 6 bases at V and 4 bases at J, with 9 bases between. This CDR3 has 13 amino acids. The CDR3 DNA sequence: TGTGCCAGCAGGGAGACTACCACCGGGGAGCTGTTTTTT. It translates to CASRETTTGELFF.

The V gene is TRBV20-1, the J gene TRBJ2-1, with 11 bases aligning to TRBD1. V was clipped by 0 bases and J by 7 bases; unmatched bases: 11. This CDR3 has 17 amino acids. In germline, CDR1 is DFQATT, CDR2 SNEGSKA (reference sequence). This chain's CDR3 is CSARDFIGQGARNEQFF. The CDR3, as DNA: TGCAGTGCTAGAGATTTTATTGGACAGGGGGCGCGGAATGAGCAGTTCTTC.

This chain joins TRBV7-2 and TRBJ1-2; D is possibly TRBD1 (5 bases). This CDR3 spans 16 amino acids. Germline V gives CDR1 SGHTA, CDR2 FQGNSA. The V end lost 0 bases, the J end lost 3 bases, and 14 bases lay between the germline ends. The CDR3 spells CASSLALGGLDYGYTF. The CDR3 DNA sequence: TGTGCCAGCAGCTTAGCCCTCGGGGGTCTCGACTATGGCTACACCTTC.

J is TRBJ1-6 and V is TRBV10-3; the D gene is possibly TRBD1 (5 bases). The ends were cut back, 0 bases at V and 13 bases at J, with 13 bases in the middle. CDR3 length: 14 residues. CDR1 and CDR2 from the germline V gene are ENHRY and SYGVKD. The CDR3 here is CAISESAHGAPLHF. In DNA form, the CDR3 reads TGTGCCATCAGTGAGTCGGCTCATGGGGCCCCCCTCCACTTT.

The chain employs TRBV7-9 and TRBJ2-1; no definite D call. In germline, CDR1 is SEHNR, CDR2 FQNEAQ (reference sequence). Trimming stripped 3 bases from V and 6 bases from J, with 3 bases between. CDR3 length: 11 residues. The CDR3 protein is CASSFSNEQFF. DNA of the CDR3: TGTGCCAGCAGCTTTAGCAATGAGCAGTTCTTC.

The CDR3 DNA is TGTGCCAGCAGTGAAGGGTCGGGTCGATTATTCGAGCAGTTCTTC. The encoded protein is CASSEGSGRLFEQFF. The chain links TRBV2 to TRBJ2-1; unclear D gene. The CDR3 loop spans 15 amino acids. The V gene's germline CDR1 is SNHLY and CDR2 FYNNEI. Trimming cost V 1 base and J 10 bases, with 17 bases left between them.

This sequence joins TRBV5-1 and TRBJ2-3, with D possibly TRBD1 on 6 matching bases. The CDR3 is 15 amino acids. V was shortened by 6 bases and J by 1 base, with 15 bases between the two germline ends. Per the germline V gene, CDR1 is SGHRS and CDR2 is YFSETQ. The CDR3 reads CASNYGGQRTDTQYF. The CDR3 region has the DNA TGCGCCAGCAACTACGGAGGACAGCGCACAGATACGCAGTATTTT.

This clonotype was counted a single time. The chain links TRBV10-2 to TRBJ1-1, with D unclear. The length of the CDR3 is 11 residues. Germline CDR1 is WSHSY and CDR2 is SAAADI. The germline V and J ends were trimmed by 5 bases and 7 bases, with 8 bases remaining between them. CDR3 sequence reads: CASSPGNEAFF. The DNA of the CDR3 is TGCGCCAGCAGTCCCGGGAATGAAGCTTTCTTT.

V is TRBV20-1 and J is TRBJ1-4; perhaps TRBD1 as D (5 bases). The CDR3 contains 13 residues. V lost 6 bases and J lost 7, with 15 bases in between. Germline CDR1 and CDR2: DFQATT and SNEGSKA (reference sequence). The CDR3 bases are TGCAGTGCCCCAAACGTGGGGGTTGAAAAACTGTTTTTT. Protein: CSAPNVGVEKLFF.

The chain is built from TRBV7-9 and TRBJ1-5; D is perhaps TRBD1 (5 bases). Trimming left V 4 bases short and J 2 bases short, with 9 bases between. Germline CDR1 reads SEHNR; CDR2 reads FQNEAQ (reference sequence). This CDR3 is built from 14 residues. CDR3 in amino acids: CASSSGAGNQPQHF. CDR3 DNA: TGTGCCAGCAGCTCCGGGGCTGGCAATCAGCCCCAGCATTTT.

V gene TRBV6-5 combines with J gene TRBJ2-1, with TRBD2 identical over 10 bases. The V gene's germline CDR1 is MNHEY and CDR2 SVGAGI. The CDR3 is made up of 15 amino acids. V gave up 5 bases and J gave up 3 bases; unmatched junction bases: 4. The CDR3, as DNA: TGTGCCAGCAGTGCCAGCGGGGGGGTCTACAATGAGCAGTTCTTC. As protein: CASSASGGVYNEQFF.

This clonotype was seen more than once but under ten times. V is TRBV12-3 or TRBV12-4 and J is TRBJ2-1, with D perhaps matching TRBD2 (6 bases). This CDR3 is 13 amino acids long. Trimming removed 5 bases at V and 5 bases at J, with 10 bases between. The CDR3 sequence: CASSPGRNNEQFF. The CDR3, as DNA: TGTGCCAGCAGTCCCGGGAGAAACAATGAGCAGTTCTTC.

The V gene is TRBV23-1, the J gene TRBJ1-1; 8 bases are shared with TRBD1. TRBV23-1 qualifies as an ORF whose function is uncertain. The CDR3 totals 19 residues. J was trimmed by 0 bases and V by 0 bases; bases with no gene match: 12. CDR3 in DNA: TGCGCCAGCAGTCAATCGGGATATACAGGGGGTGGAATGAACACTGAAGCTTTCTTT. Translating it yields CASSQSGYTGGGMNTEAFF.